The clone carrying this T cell receptor (beta chain) was observed a handful of times. Its antigen is unknown. Trimming took off 4 bases at V and 4 bases at J, with 5 bases between the two ends. CDR3 length equals 13 residues. Germline V gene lookup returns CDR1 SGHDN and CDR2 FVKESK. The entirety of the isolated RNA underwent reverse transcription, so expressed TCRB transcripts were sequenced. Assay used: immunoSEQ multiplex PCR; TCRdb lists only in-frame clones, some missing. Of approximately 600,000 clones listed, roughly 12% were seen once; the top ten hold over 0.1%. This sample is drawn from a study of beta chain features in type 1 diabetes. Whole-study findings and limits: Whether TCRB rearrangement is influenced by HLA type went unresolved here. Among patients with Type 1 diabetes, TCRB CDR3s were moderately but significantly shorter in every one of the four CD4+ subsets. Sequencing from cDNA could over-represent high-TCR-expressing cells.

What was sequenced was naive CD4+ T cells from blood. This receptor was obtained from a man under 40 with type 1 diabetes. The chain couples TRBV14 to TRBJ2-6; D gene ambiguous. This CDR3 reads CASSLSGANVLTF. For the CDR3, the DNA is TGTGCCAGCAGCCTGTCCGGGGCCAACGTCCTGACTTTC.